These 23 T cell receptor beta chains share one sample of origin, sequenced in a study of blood T cell repertoires in COVID-19. Data came from immunoSEQ multiplex PCR; TCRdb stores just in-frame clones and leaves some out. The sample holds approximately 200,000 clones; approximately 88% are singletons and the top ten take around 10%. Material: PBMCs or T cells enriched from blood (not recorded which). The source of these receptors is a man in his late teens or twenties with acute COVID-19.

The V and J genes are TRBV19 and TRBJ1-2; tentatively, D is TRBD1 (5 bases). CDR1 and CDR2 from the germline V gene are LNHDA and SQIVND (reference sequence). V was cut by 6 bases and J by 6 bases, with 20 bases left in between. The CDR3 length is 15 residues. The DNA of the CDR3 is TGTGCCAGTAGCACCTCGGGAGGGGCTGGAGATGGCTACACCTTC. This gives the protein CASSTSGGAGDGYTF. Using reference TRBV19 and TRBJ1-2 for the parts outside the CDR3, the full variable domain is DGGITQSPKYLFRKEGQNVTLSCEQNLNHDAMYWYRQDPGQGLRLIYYSQIVNDFQKGDIAEGYSVSREKKESFPLTVTSAQKNPTAFYLCASSTSGGAGDGYTFGSGTRLTVV.

The gene calls are TRBV7-3 and TRBJ2-2; 9 positions agree with TRBD1. This CDR3 has 22 amino acids. Germline trimming cut 4 bases from V and 3 bases from J; bases unmatched to any gene: 24. Germline assignment: CDR1 SGHTA and CDR2 FQGTGA. This CDR3 reads CASSYIAPTLNRGRLDTGELFF. CDR3 in DNA: TGTGCCAGCAGCTATATTGCCCCGACCCTAAACAGGGGGCGCTTGGACACCGGGGAGCTGTTTTTT.

The chain links TRBV7-2 to TRBJ2-7, with D perhaps TRBD2 (6 bases). The CDR3 covers 14 residues. CDR1 is SGHTA, CDR2 FQGNSA, per germline. Trimming cost V 1 base and J 5 bases, with 12 bases left between them. The DNA of the CDR3 is TGTGCCAGCAGCTTAGAAGGGTCGGGAGACGAGCAGTACTTC. It encodes CASSLEGSGDEQYF.

V is TRBV4-2 and J is TRBJ2-1, with 13 bases that match TRBD2. V dropped 0 bases and J dropped 6; count of bases not matched to a gene: 20. The germline CDR1 and CDR2 sequences are LGHNA and YNFKEQ. The CDR3 has 22 amino acids. The CDR3 bases are TGTGCCAGCAGCCAAGATCCCACTCAGGGACTAGCGGGAAAGGCGGACTTCAATGAGCAGTTCTTC. The encoded protein is CASSQDPTQGLAGKADFNEQFF.

CDR3 nucleotide sequence: TGTGCCAGTAGTAGGGCACCCGGGACTGGCAATCAGCCCCAGCATTTT. Protein product: CASSRAPGTGNQPQHF. The V gene is TRBV19, the J gene TRBJ1-5; D is perhaps TRBD1 (5 bases). The V end was cut by 4 bases, the J end by 2 bases, with 15 bases between. Looked up from germline, CDR1 is LNHDA and CDR2 is SQIVND (reference sequence). The CDR3 is made up of 16 amino acids. Variable domain in full (rest from reference TRBV19 and TRBJ1-5): DGGITQSPKYLFRKEGQNVTLSCEQNLNHDAMYWYRQDPGQGLRLIYYSQIVNDFQKGDIAEGYSVSREKKESFPLTVTSAQKNPTAFYLCASSRAPGTGNQPQHFGDGTRLSIL.

This clone was seen only once. This chain joins TRBV10-3 and TRBJ1-1; 7 bases align to TRBD1. The junction had 8 bases not matched to a gene; V was cut back by 6 bases and J by 1 base. Germline V lookup: CDR1 ENHRY, CDR2 SYGVKD. The CDR3 is made up of 15 amino acids. The CDR3 DNA follows: TGTGCCATCAGCCCGTGGGGACAGAGGAACACTGAAGCTTTCTTT. Protein: CAISPWGQRNTEAFF.

The chain has TRBV7-3 and TRBJ2-1; 7 nucleotides align to TRBD2. V was pared by 1 base and J by 4 bases, with 7 bases of the junction left unmatched. This CDR3 spans 16 amino acids. Per germline, CDR1 SGHTA and CDR2 FQGTGA. The CDR3 DNA sequence: TGTGCCAGCAGCTTAAACCAACTAGCGACTTACAATGAGCAGTTCTTC. Its translation: CASSLNQLATYNEQFF.

The chain uses TRBV28 and TRBJ2-6, with 10 bases lining up with TRBD2. Per the germline V gene, CDR1 is MDHEN and CDR2 is SYDVKM. The CDR3 has 18 amino acids. V gave up 6 bases and J gave up 0 bases; unmatched junction bases: 8. The CDR3 DNA reads as TGTGCCAGCAGAAATAGCGGGAGGAGTTACTCTGGGGCCAACGTCCTGACTTTC. Translated, it gives CASRNSGRSYSGANVLTF.

The gene calls are TRBV7-9 and TRBJ2-7; maybe TRBD2 (7 bases). The CDR3 loop spans 12 amino acids. CDR1 is SEHNR and CDR2 is FQNEAQ in the germline V gene (reference sequence). Trimming pared 4 bases from V and 7 bases from J, leaving 11 bases between. The CDR3 DNA reads TGTGCCAGCAGCTGGGGGGGCAGGGAGCAGTACTTC. Encoded protein: CASSWGGREQYF.

This sequence joins TRBV14 and TRBJ1-2; the D is unclear. The V gene's germline CDR1 is SGHDN and CDR2 FVKESK. CDR3 length: 15 residues. V shed 0 bases and J shed 8 bases, with 16 bases lying between them. Written as DNA, the CDR3 is TGTGCCAGCAGCCAAGAATCGGCGGCATATGGAGGCTACACCTTC. Translated: CASSQESAAYGGYTF.

This clone was found once. The gene calls are TRBV29-1 and TRBJ1-1, with D tentatively TRBD1 (6 bases). V was cut by 7 bases and J by 5 bases, with 23 bases left in between. Germline V gene lookup returns CDR1 SQVTM and CDR2 ANQGSEA. The CDR3 runs to 15 residues. CDR3 nucleotide sequence: TGCAGCGGAACGGGGGCGGGGGCCGGGGGTACTGAAGCTTTCTTT. Its protein product is CSGTGAGAGGTEAFF.

This sequence joins TRBV28 and TRBJ1-2, with 9 bases identical to TRBD1. The V gene's germline CDR1 is MDHEN and CDR2 SYDVKM. The CDR3 runs 14 residues. J gave up 3 bases and V 7 bases, and 6 bases lay outside the gene matches. This chain's CDR3 is CASKKRTGDYGYTF. CDR3 bases: TGTGCCAGCAAGAAAAGGACAGGGGACTATGGCTACACCTTC.

The chain has TRBV11-1 and TRBJ2-7; 8 positions match TRBD1. Per germline, CDR1 SGHAT and CDR2 FQDESV (reference sequence). V lost 5 bases to trimming and J lost 7 bases; unmatched junction nucleotides: 16. The CDR3 has 16 residues. The chain's CDR3 is CASSPFRDRPLGEQYF. CDR3 in DNA: TGTGCCAGCAGCCCTTTCCGGGACAGGCCCCTGGGAGAGCAGTACTTC.

This chain links TRBV6-4 with TRBJ2-1; 10 bases are a match to TRBD1. Trimming cost V 3 bases and J 8 bases; bases outside gene matches: 7. Germline loops: CDR1 MRHNA, CDR2 SNTAGT. This CDR3 contains 15 residues. CDR3 sequence reads: CASSELGQGFDEQFF. The CDR3 DNA sequence: TGTGCCAGCAGTGAGCTGGGACAGGGGTTCGATGAGCAGTTCTTC.

V and J are TRBV12-3 or TRBV12-4 and TRBJ2-2, with D possibly TRBD2 on 5 matching bases. The CDR3 is 13 amino acids. Trimming removed 8 bases from V and 7 bases from J, with 14 bases in between. The DNA of the CDR3 is TGTGCCAGCCCCCTGGTTGAGGGCGGGGAGCTGTTTTTT. Residues: CASPLVEGGELFF.

The V and J genes are TRBV21-1 and TRBJ2-7; the table's TRBD2 call for D was not verified on the DNA. TRBV21-1 is a recognized pseudogene. This CDR3 is 23 amino acids long. For the CDR3, the DNA is TGTGCCAGCAGCAATTTGTTCAGGGCCCAGGAGGGACTGGAAGTTTTTGAGACCTACGAGCAGTACTTC. Residues: CASSNLFRAQEGLEVFETYEQYF.

The rearrangement links TRBV3-1 (or the pseudogene TRBV3-2) to TRBJ2-5; 12 bases line up with TRBD2. Germline CDR1 LGHDT, CDR2 YNNKEL (reference sequence). The CDR3 is 16 amino acids. V was clipped by 1 base and J by 6 bases; unmatched bases: 6. CDR3 loop: CASSQVTSGSGKTQYF. The CDR3 bases are TGTGCCAGCAGCCAAGTGACTAGCGGGAGTGGCAAGACCCAGTACTTC.

The J gene is TRBJ2-1, the V gene TRBV5-6; TRBD2 agrees at 10 bases. With 2 bases clipped from V and 7 bases from J, the junction kept 3 bases outside the gene matches. CDR1 is SGHDT and CDR2 is YYEEEE in the germline V gene. The CDR3 extends over 14 amino acids. The CDR3 DNA is TGTGCCAGCAGCTTAGCGGGAGGGAATAATGAGCAGTTCTTC. Its protein product is CASSLAGGNNEQFF. Full variable domain (missing parts from reference TRBV5-6 and TRBJ2-1): DAGVTQSPTHLIKTRGQQVTLRCSPKSGHDTVSWYQQALGQGPQFIFQYYEEEERQRGNFPDRFSGHQFPNYSSELNVNALLLGDSALYLCASSLAGGNNEQFFGPGTRLTVL.

The chain is built from TRBV18 and TRBJ1-2; TRBD1 aligns across 7 bases. This CDR3 has 14 amino acids. The junction had 7 bases not matched to a gene; V was cut back by 2 bases and J by 7 bases. Germline CDR1 KGHSH, CDR2 LQKENI. CDR3 protein: CASSPGQTGSGYTF. The CDR3 region has the DNA TGTGCCAGCTCACCAGGGCAGACAGGGTCTGGCTACACCTTC.

The chain couples TRBV4-2 to TRBJ1-1; D possibly corresponds to TRBD1 (5 bases). The ends were cut back, 2 bases at V and 8 bases at J, with 6 bases in the middle. The CDR3 spans 11 residues. Germline V gives CDR1 LGHNA, CDR2 YNFKEQ. Here the CDR3 reads CASSQRQEAFF. The CDR3 DNA reads as TGTGCCAGCAGCCAAAGACAGGAAGCTTTCTTT.

This clone was seen only a few times. This chain joins TRBV4-3 and TRBJ2-2, with D perhaps TRBD2 (6 bases). V lost 0 bases and J lost 8, with 13 bases in between. Germline-derived CDR1 and CDR2 are LGHNA and YSLEER. The CDR3 extends over 15 amino acids. CDR3 amino acids: CASSQDFGGSGELFF. DNA for the CDR3: TGCGCCAGCAGCCAAGATTTTGGGGGGAGTGGGGAGCTGTTTTTT.

The rearrangement uses TRBV29-1 and TRBJ2-1; 10 bases are a match to TRBD2. The germline V gene has CDR1 SQVTM and CDR2 ANQGSEA. The ends lost 5 bases at V and 6 bases at J; junction bases unmatched: 7. CDR3 size: 14 residues. The CDR3 bases are TGCAGCGTTCGGCTAGCGGGAGTTACCAATGAGCAGTTCTTC. It encodes CSVRLAGVTNEQFF.

The genes are TRBV28 and TRBJ1-2; D is possibly TRBD1 (5 bases). Germline V gene lookup returns CDR1 MDHEN and CDR2 SYDVKM. V lost 6 bases, J lost 10 bases, and 15 bases lay in between. This CDR3 region has 12 residues. Here the CDR3 reads CASRTDDVDYTF. CDR3 DNA: TGTGCCAGCAGGACAGATGATGTGGACTACACCTTC.